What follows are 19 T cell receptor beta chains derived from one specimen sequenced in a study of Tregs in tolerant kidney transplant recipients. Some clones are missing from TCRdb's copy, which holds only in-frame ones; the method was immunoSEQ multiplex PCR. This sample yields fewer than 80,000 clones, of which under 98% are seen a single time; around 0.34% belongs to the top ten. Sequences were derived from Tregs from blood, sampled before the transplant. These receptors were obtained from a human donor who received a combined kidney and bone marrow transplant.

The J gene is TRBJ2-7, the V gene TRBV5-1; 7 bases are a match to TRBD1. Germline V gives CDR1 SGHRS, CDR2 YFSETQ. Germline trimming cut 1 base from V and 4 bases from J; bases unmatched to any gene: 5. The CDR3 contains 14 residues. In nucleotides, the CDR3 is TGCGCCAGCAGCTTGAAAGGACAGGAGTACGAGCAGTACTTC. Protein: CASSLKGQEYEQYF.

As DNA, the CDR3 is TGTGCCAGCAGCCTCTACAGGGGAACGATGAACACTGAAGCTTTCTTT. Its translation: CASSLYRGTMNTEAFF. This chain joins TRBV7-9 and TRBJ1-1; 7 bases fit TRBD1. The CDR3 loop spans 16 amino acids. CDR1 is SEHNR and CDR2 is FQNEAQ in the germline V gene (reference sequence). J was trimmed by 0 bases and V by 5 bases; bases with no gene match: 9.

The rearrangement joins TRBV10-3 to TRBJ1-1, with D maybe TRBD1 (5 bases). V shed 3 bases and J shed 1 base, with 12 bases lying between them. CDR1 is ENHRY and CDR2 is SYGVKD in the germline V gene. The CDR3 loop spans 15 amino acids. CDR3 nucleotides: TGTGCCATCAGTGAAAGGGGAGGAAAGAACACTGAAGCTTTCTTT. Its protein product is CAISERGGKNTEAFF.

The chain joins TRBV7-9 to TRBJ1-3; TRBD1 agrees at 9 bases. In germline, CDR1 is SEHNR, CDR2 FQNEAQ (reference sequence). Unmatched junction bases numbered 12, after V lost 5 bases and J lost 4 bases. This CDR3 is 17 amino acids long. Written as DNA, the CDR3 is TGTGCCAGCAGCCTACGCCGTGACAGGGGGTCCGGAAACACCATATATTTT. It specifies CASSLRRDRGSGNTIYF.

CDR3 coding DNA: TGTGCCAGCAGTCCCTCGGCAGTAGGGAGGACAGATACGCAGTATTTT. Translation gives CASSPSAVGRTDTQYF. The chain employs TRBV6-6 and TRBJ2-3; weak D call: TRBD2 (6 bases). Per the germline V gene, CDR1 is MNHNY and CDR2 is SVGAGI (reference sequence). This CDR3 is 16 amino acids long. Trimming removed 5 bases at V and 3 bases at J, with 18 bases between.

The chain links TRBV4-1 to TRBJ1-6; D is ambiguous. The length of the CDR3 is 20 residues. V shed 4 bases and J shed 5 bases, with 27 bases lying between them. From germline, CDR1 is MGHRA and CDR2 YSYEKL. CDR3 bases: TGCGCCAGCAGCCGATACCCCTTGGCCACTTCAGGCTCAAATAATTCACCCCTCCACTTT. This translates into CASSRYPLATSGSNNSPLHF.

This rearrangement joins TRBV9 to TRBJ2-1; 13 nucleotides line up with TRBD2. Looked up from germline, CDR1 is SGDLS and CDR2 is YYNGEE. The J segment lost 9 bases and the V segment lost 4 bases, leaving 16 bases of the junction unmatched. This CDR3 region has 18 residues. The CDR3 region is CASSPSPGTSGTGGEQFF. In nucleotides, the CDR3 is TGTGCCAGCAGCCCCTCCCCAGGGACTAGCGGGACGGGGGGTGAGCAGTTCTTC. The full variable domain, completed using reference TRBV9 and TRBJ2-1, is DSGVTQTPKHLITATGQRVTLRCSPRSGDLSVYWYQQSLDQGLQFLIQYYNGEERAKGNILERFSAQQFPDLHSELNLSSLELGDSALYFCASSPSPGTSGTGGEQFFGPGTRLTVL.

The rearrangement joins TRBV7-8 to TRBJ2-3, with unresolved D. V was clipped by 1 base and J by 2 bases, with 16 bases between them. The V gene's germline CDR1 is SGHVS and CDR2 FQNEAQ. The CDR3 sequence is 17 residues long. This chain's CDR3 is CASSLGVRKPYTDTQYF. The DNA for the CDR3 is TGTGCCAGCAGCTTAGGAGTCCGTAAGCCTTACACAGATACGCAGTATTTT.

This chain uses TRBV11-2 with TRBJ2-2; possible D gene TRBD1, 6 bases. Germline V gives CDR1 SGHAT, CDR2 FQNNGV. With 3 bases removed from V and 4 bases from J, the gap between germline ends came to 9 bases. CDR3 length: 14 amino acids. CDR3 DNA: TGTGCCAGCAGCTTTAACAGGGCCACCGGGGAGCTGTTTTTT. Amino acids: CASSFNRATGELFF.

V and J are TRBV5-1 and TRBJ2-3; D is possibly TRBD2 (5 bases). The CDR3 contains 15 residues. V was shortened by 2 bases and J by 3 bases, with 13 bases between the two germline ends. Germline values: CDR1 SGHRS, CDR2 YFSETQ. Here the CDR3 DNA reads TGCGCCAGCAGCTTTAGGACGGGGAGAACAGATACGCAGTATTTT. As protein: CASSFRTGRTDTQYF.

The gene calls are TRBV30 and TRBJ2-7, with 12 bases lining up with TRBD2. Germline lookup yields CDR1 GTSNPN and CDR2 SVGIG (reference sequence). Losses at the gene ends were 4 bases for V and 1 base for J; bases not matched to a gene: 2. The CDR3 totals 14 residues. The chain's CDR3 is CAWTSGRASYEQYF. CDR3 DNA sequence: TGTGCCTGGACTAGCGGGAGGGCTTCCTACGAGCAGTACTTC.

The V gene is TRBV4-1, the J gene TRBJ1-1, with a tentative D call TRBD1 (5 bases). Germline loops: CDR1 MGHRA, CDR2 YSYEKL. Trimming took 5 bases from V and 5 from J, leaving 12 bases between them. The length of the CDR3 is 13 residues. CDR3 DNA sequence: TGCGCCAGCAGCAATGGGGGGGGGACTGAAGCTTTCTTT. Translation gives CASSNGGGTEAFF.

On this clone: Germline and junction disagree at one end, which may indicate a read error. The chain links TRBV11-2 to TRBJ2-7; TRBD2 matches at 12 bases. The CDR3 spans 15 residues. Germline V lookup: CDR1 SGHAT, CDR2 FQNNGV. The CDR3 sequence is CASSPSSGGAYEQYF. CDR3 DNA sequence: TGTGCCAGCAGCCCTTCTAGCGGGGGGGCCTATGAGCAGTACTTC.

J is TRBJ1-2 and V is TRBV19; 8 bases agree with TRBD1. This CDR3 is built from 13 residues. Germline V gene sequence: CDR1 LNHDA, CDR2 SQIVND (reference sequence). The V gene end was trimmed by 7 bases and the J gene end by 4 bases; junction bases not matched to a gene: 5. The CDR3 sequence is CASNRDRRYGYTF. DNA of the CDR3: TGTGCCAGTAACCGGGACAGGCGCTATGGCTACACCTTC.

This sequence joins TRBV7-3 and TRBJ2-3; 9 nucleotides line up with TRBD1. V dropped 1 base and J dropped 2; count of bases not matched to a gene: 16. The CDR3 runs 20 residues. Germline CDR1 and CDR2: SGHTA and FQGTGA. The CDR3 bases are TGTGCCAGCAGCTTAAAAGGGCCGGGACAGGGAAAGATCTCCACAGATACGCAGTATTTT. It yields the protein CASSLKGPGQGKISTDTQYF.

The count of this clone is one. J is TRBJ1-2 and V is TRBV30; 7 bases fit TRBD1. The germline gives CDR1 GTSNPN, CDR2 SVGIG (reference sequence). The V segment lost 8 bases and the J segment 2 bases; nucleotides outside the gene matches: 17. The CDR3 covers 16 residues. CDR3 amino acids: CALDSAGGTQNYGYTF. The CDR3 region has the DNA TGTGCCCTGGATTCGGCAGGGGGAACACAAAACTATGGCTACACCTTC. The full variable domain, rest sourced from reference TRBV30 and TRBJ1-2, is SQTIHQWPATLVQPVGSPLSLECTVEGTSNPNLYWYRQAAGRGLQLLFYSVGIGQISSEVPQNLSASRPQDRQFILSSKKLLLSDSGFYLCALDSAGGTQNYGYTFGSGTRLTVV.

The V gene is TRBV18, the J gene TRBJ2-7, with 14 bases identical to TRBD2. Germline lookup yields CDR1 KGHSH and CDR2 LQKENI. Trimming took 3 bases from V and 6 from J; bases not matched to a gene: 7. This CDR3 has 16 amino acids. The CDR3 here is CASSPSGLAGEGEQYF. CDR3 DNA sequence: TGTGCCAGCTCACCGTCGGGACTAGCGGGAGAGGGCGAGCAGTACTTC.

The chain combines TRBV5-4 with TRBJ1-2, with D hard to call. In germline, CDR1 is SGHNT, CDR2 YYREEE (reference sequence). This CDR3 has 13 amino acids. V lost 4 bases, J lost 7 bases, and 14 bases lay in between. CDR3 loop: CASSIRTAGGYTF. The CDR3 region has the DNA TGTGCCAGCAGCATTCGGACTGCAGGTGGCTACACCTTC.

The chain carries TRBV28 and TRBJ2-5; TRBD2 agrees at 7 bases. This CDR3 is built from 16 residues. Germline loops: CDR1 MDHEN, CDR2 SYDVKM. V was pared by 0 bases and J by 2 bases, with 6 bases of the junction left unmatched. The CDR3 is CASSLWARGGQETQYF. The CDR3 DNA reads TGTGCCAGCAGTTTATGGGCCCGGGGAGGGCAAGAGACCCAGTACTTC.